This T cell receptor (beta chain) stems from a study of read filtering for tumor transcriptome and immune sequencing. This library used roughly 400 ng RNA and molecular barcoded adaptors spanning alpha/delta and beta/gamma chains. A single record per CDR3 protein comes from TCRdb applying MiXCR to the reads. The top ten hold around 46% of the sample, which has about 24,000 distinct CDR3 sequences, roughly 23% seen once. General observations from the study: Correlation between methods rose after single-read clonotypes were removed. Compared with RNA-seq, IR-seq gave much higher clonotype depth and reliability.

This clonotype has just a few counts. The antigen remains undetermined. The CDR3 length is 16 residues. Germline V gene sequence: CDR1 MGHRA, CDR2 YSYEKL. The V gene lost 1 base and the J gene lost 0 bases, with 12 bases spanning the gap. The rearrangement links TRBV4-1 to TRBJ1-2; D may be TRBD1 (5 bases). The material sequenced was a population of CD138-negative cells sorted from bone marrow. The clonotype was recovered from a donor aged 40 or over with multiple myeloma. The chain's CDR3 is CASSQGGAGSNYGYTF. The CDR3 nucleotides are TGCGCCAGCAGCCAAGGAGGGGCCGGGTCTAACTATGGCTACACCTTC.